This T cell receptor (beta chain) stems from a study of PD-1 blockade in classical Hodgkin lymphoma. On this clone: What it binds is unknown.

There was relapse after autologous stem cell transplantation in every patient, and there was variation in brentuximab vedotin exposure. Generated by immunoSEQ multiplex PCR, the TCRdb table keeps only in-frame clones and is missing some. The data show 90,000 to 130,000 clones, with approximately 90% seen just once and less than 20% held by the top ten. Study-wide results and caveats: Later analyses included only patients treated at least 1 year post-ASCT. Whereas CD4+ TCR diversity had risen significantly by C4D1, CD8+ TCR diversity had not. The authors have not defined what causes the repertoire differences, possibly disease activity or prior therapy.

CDR3 length equals 16 residues. After removal of 4 bases from V and 4 bases from J, the junction contained 13 bases not matched to a gene. From germline, CDR1 is SGHRS and CDR2 YFSETQ. The TCR was taken from a human donor with classical Hodgkin lymphoma. The gene calls are TRBV5-1 and TRBJ1-2; 7 bases match TRBD1. The input for sequencing was peripheral blood mononuclear cells (PBMCs), taken before the second cycle of nivolumab. The CDR3 loop is CASSPDMTGMVYGYTF. The CDR3 nucleotides read TGCGCCAGCAGCCCAGATATGACAGGGATGGTCTATGGCTACACCTTC.